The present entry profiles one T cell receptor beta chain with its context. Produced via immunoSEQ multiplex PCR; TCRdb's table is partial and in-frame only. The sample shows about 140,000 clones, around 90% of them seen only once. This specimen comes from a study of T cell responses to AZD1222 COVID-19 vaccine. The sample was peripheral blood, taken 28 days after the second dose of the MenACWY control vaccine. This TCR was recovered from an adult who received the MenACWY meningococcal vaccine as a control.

The CDR3 nucleotides read TGTGCCAGCAGTGAAAGGACAGGGGGCACTGAAGCTTTCTTT. Translated: CASSERTGGTEAFF. The rearrangement uses TRBV6-1 and TRBJ1-1; 10 positions agree with TRBD1. With 2 bases clipped from V and 4 bases from J, the junction kept 1 base outside the gene matches. Germline CDR1 reads MNHNS; CDR2 reads SASEGT. CDR3 length: 14 amino acids.